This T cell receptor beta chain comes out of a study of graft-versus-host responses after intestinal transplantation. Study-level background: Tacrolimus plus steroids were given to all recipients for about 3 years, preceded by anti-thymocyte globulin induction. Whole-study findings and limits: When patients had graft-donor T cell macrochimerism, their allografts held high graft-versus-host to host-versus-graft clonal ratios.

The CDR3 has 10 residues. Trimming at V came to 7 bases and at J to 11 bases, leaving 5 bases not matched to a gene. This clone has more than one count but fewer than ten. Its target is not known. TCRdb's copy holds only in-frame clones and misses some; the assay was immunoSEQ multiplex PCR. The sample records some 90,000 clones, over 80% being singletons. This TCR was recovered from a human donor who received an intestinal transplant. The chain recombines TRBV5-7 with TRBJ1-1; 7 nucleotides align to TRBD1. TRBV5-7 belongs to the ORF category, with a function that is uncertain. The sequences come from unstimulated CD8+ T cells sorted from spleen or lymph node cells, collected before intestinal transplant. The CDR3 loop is CASLGQEAFF. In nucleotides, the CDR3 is TGTGCCAGCCTAGGACAGGAGGCTTTCTTT.